Reported below is one T cell receptor (beta chain). Its antigen is still unknown. V gave up 2 bases and J gave up 5 bases; unmatched junction bases: 7. The length of the CDR3 is 15 residues. Germline V CDR1 and CDR2: MNHEY, SVGAGI. This entry comes from a study of cytomegalovirus exposure and HLA in healthy donors. Findings and limits, study-wide: As confirmed in vitro, a few CMV-associated chains were specific for CMV antigens. Later examination showed HLA-associated TCR beta chains had greater clonal expansion than equally common others. Several V segments, TRBV6-2 and TRBV6-3 among them, could not be told apart and were dropped.

Among the donors, all were healthy bone marrow donors. It was with 60 Vbeta and 13 Jbeta primers that the PCR ran. Sequencing used immunoSEQ multiplex PCR; TCRdb keeps in-frame clones, though not all of them. The table records over 85,000 clones, 60% to 85% of them present only once. The TCR was taken from a woman in her twenties or thirties in good health and CMV-seronegative. Sequenced: PBMCs. The genes are TRBV6-5 and TRBJ2-5; 8 bases match TRBD2. The CDR3 spells CASSYGTSRMETQYF. Written as DNA, the CDR3 is TGTGCCAGCAGTTACGGGACTAGTCGAATGGAGACCCAGTACTTC.